The next 28 T cell receptor beta chains were all read from a single sample in a study of T-cell memory formation after mild COVID-19. Via MiXCR, TCRdb re-called the 5' RACE reads, giving one row per CDR3 protein. The sample shows 150,000 to 200,000 distinct CDR3 sequences, roughly 14% of them seen only once. Sequencing was performed on PBMCs or a T cell subset sorted from them (not recorded which). Receptors were obtained from an adult woman who had mild COVID-19 (a few samples of this study predate the infection). Cell type and time point are not known.

The V call is TRBV3-1, the J call TRBJ2-6; D possibly corresponds to TRBD2 (5 bases). V lost 2 bases, J lost 0 bases, and 11 bases lay in between. Germline V CDR1 and CDR2: LGHDT, YNNKEL (reference sequence). The length of the CDR3 is 17 residues. The CDR3 nucleotides are TGTGCCAGCAGCCAACAGCGGAAGCTCTCTGGGGCCAACGTCCTGACTTTC. As protein: CASSQQRKLSGANVLTF.

This clonotype was seen a few times. CDR3 amino acids: CASTLDGSFYEQYF. Here the CDR3 DNA reads TGTGCCAGCACCTTGGACGGCTCATTCTACGAGCAGTACTTC. V is TRBV11-1 and J is TRBJ2-7, with D unclear. This CDR3 region has 14 residues. From germline, CDR1 is SGHAT and CDR2 FQDESV (reference sequence). With 7 bases removed from V and 3 bases from J, the gap between germline ends came to 16 bases.

This clonotype was seen a single time. The chain combines TRBV5-1 with TRBJ2-2, with D perhaps matching TRBD1 (6 bases). Germline V gene lookup returns CDR1 SGHRS and CDR2 YFSETQ. The CDR3 runs 16 residues. V dropped 4 bases and J dropped 2 bases, with 15 bases sitting between them. CDR3 residues: CASSIAGTLNTGELFF. CDR3 DNA: TGCGCCAGCAGCATAGCCGGGACACTTAACACCGGGGAGCTGTTTTTT.

This clonotype was recorded a few times. The J gene is TRBJ2-1, the V gene TRBV3-1, with 10 nucleotides matching TRBD1. J lost 2 bases, V lost 2 bases, and 12 bases had no gene match. Per germline, CDR1 LGHDT and CDR2 YNNKEL (reference sequence). The CDR3 totals 19 residues. The CDR3: CASSQRGQGRIAAYNEQFF. In DNA, the CDR3 is TGTGCCAGCAGCCAACGGGGACAGGGGCGGATAGCGGCCTACAATGAGCAGTTCTTC.

The V call is TRBV4-3, the J call TRBJ2-3; 8 bases align to TRBD1. Germline CDR1 is LGHNA and CDR2 is YSLEER. The CDR3 has 15 amino acids. The junction had 7 bases not matched to a gene; V was cut back by 2 bases and J by 6 bases. The CDR3 coding sequence is TGCGCCAGCAGCCAACAGGGGGCTGGCTCGGATACGCAGTATTTT. Protein: CASSQQGAGSDTQYF.

This clonotype was recorded a few times. V gene TRBV7-3 combines with J gene TRBJ2-2, with D maybe TRBD2 (6 bases). The CDR3 sequence is 15 residues long. The germline V gene has CDR1 SGHTA and CDR2 FQGTGA. V dropped 8 bases and J dropped 2 bases, with 15 bases sitting between them. The CDR3: CASGRGLPNTGELFF. DNA of the CDR3: TGTGCCAGCGGGCGGGGTCTACCAAACACCGGGGAGCTGTTTTTT. Looking up the rest from reference TRBV7-3 and TRBJ2-2 gives the full variable domain: GAGVSQTPSNKVTEKGKYVELRCDPISGHTALYWYRQSLGQGPEFLIYFQGTGAADDSGLPNDRFFAVRPEGSVSTLKIQRTERGDSAVYLCASGRGLPNTGELFFGEGSRLTVL.

This clonotype was picked up a small number of times. The V and J genes are TRBV20-1 and TRBJ1-2, with TRBD1 identical over 8 bases. The V and J ends lost 5 bases and 0 bases, in that order; junction bases with no gene match: 8. In germline, CDR1 is DFQATT, CDR2 SNEGSKA (reference sequence). This CDR3 has 15 residues. CDR3 DNA: TGCAGTGCTTCAGGGGGCGCGATCGCTAACTATGGCTACACCTTC. This gives the protein CSASGGAIANYGYTF.

The J gene is TRBJ1-1, the V gene TRBV12-3 or TRBV12-4; D is uncertain. V lost 4 bases, J lost 10 bases, and 10 bases lay in between. The CDR3 totals 11 residues. The CDR3 region has the DNA TGTGCCAGCAGTTCCGGGTGGGGAGCTTTCTTT. The encoded protein is CASSSGWGAFF.

This clonotype occurred a few times. The chain links TRBV5-1 to TRBJ2-7; D gene unclear. V was pared by 3 bases and J by 3 bases, with 10 bases between. Per the germline V gene, CDR1 is SGHRS and CDR2 is YFSETQ. This CDR3 is 13 amino acids long. CDR3 DNA sequence: TGCGCCAGCAGCTCCCCTGACCTCTACGAGCAGTACTTC. It codes for CASSSPDLYEQYF. Based on the CDR3 plus reference TRBV5-1 and TRBJ2-7, the full variable domain is KAGVTQTPRYLIKTRGQQVTLSCSPISGHRSVSWYQQTPGQGLQFLFEYFSETQRNKGNFPGRFSGRQFSNSRSEMNVSTLELGDSALYLCASSSPDLYEQYFGPGTRLTVT.

This chain joins TRBV15 and TRBJ2-6, with D tentatively TRBD1 (5 bases). The CDR3 spans 20 residues. Trimming shortened V by 2 bases and J by 0 bases, and 20 bases separated the two germline ends. Germline V gene lookup returns CDR1 LNHNV and CDR2 YYDKDF (reference sequence). CDR3 bases: TGTGCCACCAGCAGAAGTACCGACAGACAGTACCGCTCTGGGGCCAACGTCCTGACTTTC. It specifies CATSRSTDRQYRSGANVLTF. Drawing the rest from reference TRBV15 and TRBJ2-6, the complete variable domain is DAMVIQNPRYQVTQFGKPVTLSCSQTLNHNVMYWYQQKSSQAPKLLFHYYDKDFNNEADTPDNFQSRRPNTSFCFLDIRSPGLGDTAMYLCATSRSTDRQYRSGANVLTFGAGSRLTVL.

The chain carries TRBV12-3 or TRBV12-4 and TRBJ2-1; 10 bases line up with TRBD2. This CDR3 has 14 amino acids. The ends lost 6 bases at V and 6 bases at J; junction bases unmatched: 5. The CDR3 reads CASRLAGIINEQFF. Written as DNA, the CDR3 is TGTGCCAGCAGACTAGCGGGGATTATCAATGAGCAGTTCTTC.

The genes are TRBV12-3 or TRBV12-4 and TRBJ2-6, with D possibly TRBD1 on 5 matching bases. The CDR3 runs to 15 residues. V was shortened by 6 bases and J by 1 base, with 10 bases between the two germline ends. CDR3: CASRQGVSGANVLTF. In nucleotides, the CDR3 is TGTGCCAGCAGGCAGGGTGTTTCTGGGGCCAACGTCCTGACTTTC.

The chain employs TRBV5-1 and TRBJ1-1; D might be TRBD1 (5 bases). The V and J ends lost 3 bases and 7 bases respectively, with 19 bases between them. Germline V gene sequence: CDR1 SGHRS, CDR2 YFSETQ. CDR3 length: 15 amino acids. The CDR3 loop is CASSSLGGGENEAFF. CDR3 nucleotides: TGCGCCAGCAGCTCCCTCGGGGGAGGAGAGAATGAAGCTTTCTTT. Filled out from reference TRBV5-1 and TRBJ1-1, the complete variable domain reads KAGVTQTPRYLIKTRGQQVTLSCSPISGHRSVSWYQQTPGQGLQFLFEYFSETQRNKGNFPGRFSGRQFSNSRSEMNVSTLELGDSALYLCASSSLGGGENEAFFGQGTRLTVV.

V is TRBV6-5 and J is TRBJ1-1; no clear D. The CDR3 is 15 amino acids. The germline V gene encodes CDR1 MNHEY and CDR2 SVGAGI. V lost 0 bases and J lost 1, with 9 bases in between. The CDR3 DNA reads TGTGCCAGCAGTTACTCGAATCTTCCGAACACTGAAGCTTTCTTT. This gives the protein CASSYSNLPNTEAFF.

This clonotype was counted many times. This chain links TRBV6-4 with TRBJ2-2; D is unclear. CDR1 is MRHNA, CDR2 SNTAGT, per germline. With 2 bases removed from V and 3 bases from J, the gap between germline ends came to 4 bases. The CDR3 contains 13 residues. The CDR3 nucleotides are TGTGCCAGCAGTGACAGGGACACCGGGGAGCTGTTTTTT. Amino acids: CASSDRDTGELFF.

This clonotype has a count of ten or more. V is TRBV12-3 or TRBV12-4 and J is TRBJ2-1; no firm D call. V lost 6 bases, J lost 8 bases, and 11 bases lay in between. The CDR3 sequence is 12 residues long. CDR3 bases: TGTGCCAGCAGCCAAATAAGGGATGAGCAGTTCTTC. The encoded protein is CASSQIRDEQFF.

This clonotype was counted between two and nine times. The chain links TRBV7-8 to TRBJ2-7, with D perhaps matching TRBD2 (6 bases). Germline CDR1 reads SGHVS; CDR2 reads FQNEAQ. CDR3 size: 16 residues. V lost 6 bases to trimming and J lost 7 bases, with 25 bases between them. The CDR3 here is CASSLGAWTTEGEQYF. The CDR3 DNA sequence: TGTGCCAGCAGTCTCGGGGCCTGGACAACGGAGGGGGAGCAGTACTTC.

This clonotype was counted a few times. This chain connects TRBV19 to TRBJ2-7; 7 bases are a match to TRBD1. J was trimmed by 0 bases and V by 4 bases; bases with no gene match: 9. Germline CDR1 LNHDA, CDR2 SQIVND (reference sequence). CDR3 length equals 16 residues. CDR3 nucleotides: TGTGCCAGTAGTAGAGAGACAGGGACGGTCTCCTACGAGCAGTACTTC. Encoded protein: CASSRETGTVSYEQYF.

In this sample, this clonotype turned up a few times. The rearrangement joins TRBV20-1 to TRBJ2-3; weak D call: TRBD2 (6 bases). From germline, CDR1 is DFQATT and CDR2 SNEGSKA (reference sequence). Between the trimmed V and J ends, which lost 5 bases and 2 bases, there was a span of 14 bases. This CDR3 is 14 amino acids long. The DNA of the CDR3 is TGCAGTGCTGGTGGCGGGATTCTCACAGATACGCAGTATTTT. It encodes CSAGGGILTDTQYF.

This clonotype was seen a handful of times. The genes are TRBV12-3 or TRBV12-4 and TRBJ2-5; TRBD2 aligns across 9 bases. V lost 2 bases and J lost 2; bases outside the gene matches: 12. The CDR3 spans 18 residues. The CDR3 coding sequence is TGTGCCAGCAGTTTATTAAGGACTAGCGAGACCGCGCAAGAGACCCAGTACTTC. Translating gives CASSLLRTSETAQETQYF.

This clonotype was seen more than once but under ten times. This rearrangement joins TRBV12-3 or TRBV12-4 to TRBJ2-6, with D possibly TRBD1 on 6 matching bases. Trimming left V 6 bases short and J 2 bases short, with 11 bases between. The CDR3 has 15 residues. The CDR3 coding sequence is TGTGCCAGCAGCCCCCACAGGGCTGGGGCCAACGTCCTGACTTTC. It encodes CASSPHRAGANVLTF.

V gene TRBV4-1 combines with J gene TRBJ2-7; 9 nucleotides align to TRBD1. The CDR3 runs to 15 residues. The V gene end was trimmed by 1 base and the J gene end by 7 bases; junction bases not matched to a gene: 8. CDR1 and CDR2 (germline): MGHRA, YSYEKL. The chain's CDR3 is CASSQGTGGLREQYF. Here the CDR3 DNA reads TGCGCCAGCAGCCAAGGAACAGGGGGCCTACGGGAGCAGTACTTC.

The rearrangement uses TRBV28 and TRBJ1-2; D remains ambiguous. Germline V gene data show CDR1 as MDHEN and CDR2 as SYDVKM. The CDR3 consists of 14 residues. Trimming took off 3 bases at V and 5 bases at J, with 13 bases between the two ends. CDR3 loop: CASSFAGLGYGYTF. CDR3 nucleotides: TGTGCCAGCAGTTTCGCCGGCCTGGGGTATGGCTACACCTTC.

There are many counts of this clonotype. The V and J genes are TRBV4-1 and TRBJ2-7; D might be TRBD1 or TRBD2, each matching 5 bases. CDR3 length: 16 residues. V shed 4 bases and J shed 2 bases, with 18 bases lying between them. The germline V gene has CDR1 MGHRA and CDR2 YSYEKL. This CDR3 reads CASSPRGGGYPYEQYF. The CDR3 nucleotides read TGCGCCAGCAGCCCCAGAGGTGGGGGATATCCCTACGAGCAGTACTTC.

This clonotype was observed a few times. The chain combines TRBV6-5 with TRBJ1-1, with D unclear. CDR3 length: 11 residues. Germline V gives CDR1 MNHEY, CDR2 SVGAGI. V was trimmed by 2 bases and J by 8 bases, leaving 6 bases between them. The CDR3 DNA reads as TGTGCCAGCAGTTACCGGCGGGAAGCTTTCTTT. This sequence encodes CASSYRREAFF.

Only a few counts were recorded for this clonotype. V gene TRBV20-1 combines with J gene TRBJ2-5; 11 bases are shared with TRBD2. This CDR3 has 13 amino acids. Germline lookup yields CDR1 DFQATT and CDR2 SNEGSKA (reference sequence). V dropped 7 bases and J dropped 1; count of bases not matched to a gene: 2. CDR3 protein: CSGGTSGQETQYF. CDR3 DNA: TGCAGTGGGGGGACTAGCGGCCAAGAGACCCAGTACTTC.

This clonotype was recorded a few times. This rearrangement joins TRBV5-1 to TRBJ1-2; 8 bases map to TRBD1. The trim removed 2 bases at V and 9 bases at J, leaving 12 bases unmatched. Germline lookup yields CDR1 SGHRS and CDR2 YFSETQ. The CDR3 consists of 15 residues. In nucleotides, the CDR3 is TGCGCCAGCAGCTTCTACTTCGACAGGGGACGTAGCTACACCTTC. Translation: CASSFYFDRGRSYTF.

The CDR3 DNA follows: TGTGCCAGCAGCGGACAGGGGTTCGGGCAGTACTTC. Protein product: CASSGQGFGQYF. The V gene is TRBV9, the J gene TRBJ2-7, with TRBD1 matching over 8 bases. V dropped 3 bases and J dropped 9; count of bases not matched to a gene: 5. CDR1 is SGDLS and CDR2 is YYNGEE in the germline V gene. The length of the CDR3 is 12 residues.